This is a list of T cell receptor beta chains from one sample in a study of blood T cells in healthy people across ages. MiXCR, applied by TCRdb to the 5' RACE reads, yields one record per CDR3 protein. This table has hundreds of thousands of distinct CDR3 sequences, around three fifths appearing once. Specimen: blood. These receptors were taken from a man between 40 and 49 years old in good health. Both conserved end residues are part of each CDR3.

j_gene	v_gene	CDR3aa
TRBJ2-4	TRBV5-1	CASSLRGRVRENIQYF
NA	TRBV3-1	CASSQDHQETQYF
TRBJ2-7	TRBV28	CASSPAGTGKFEQYF
TRBJ2-2	TRBV6-1	CASRTDRGIGGNTGELFF
TRBJ2-3	TRBV9	CASSVGHETSGIDTQYF
TRBJ2-1	TRBV3-1	CASSQGLLARGGNEQFF
TRBJ1-1	TRBV9	CASSAGQVLTEAFF
TRBJ1-4	TRBV28	CASGRDRGPLGEKLFF
TRBJ2-1	TRBV29-1	CSVLGLAGDNEQFF
TRBJ2-3	TRBV27	CASSLITAPTDTQYF
TRBJ2-7	TRBV5-1	CASSLGAKGYEQYF
TRBJ2-4	TRBV3-1	CASSQHSTSQAKNIQYF
TRBJ1-5	TRBV12-3/TRBV12-4	CASSFLQGGKQPQHF
TRBJ2-7	TRBV4-2	CASSQEATGYEQYF
TRBJ2-5	TRBV2	CASSAPGQGGGETQYF
TRBJ2-1	TRBV13	CASSLGTGLWYNEQFF
TRBJ2-1	TRBV5-6	CASSLGQNLNEQFF
TRBJ2-1	TRBV24-1	CATSVTGGLYNEQFF
TRBJ1-5	TRBV6-4	CASGPFHREGNQPQHF
TRBJ1-1	TRBV20-1	CSARGQGGTEAFF
TRBJ2-3	TRBV20-1	CSAPRTSGSPDTQYF
TRBJ1-5	TRBV28	CASTNGPGNQPQHF
TRBJ1-4	TRBV28	CASSFSLALRGPTNEKLFF
TRBJ2-7	TRBV20-1	CSATTLAGAHYEQYF
TRBJ1-6	TRBV5-8	CASTKGQVNSPLHF
TRBJ1-2	TRBV2	CASSEGINYGYTF
TRBJ2-5	TRBV9	CASSGRPSYGETQYF
TRBJ2-1	TRBV4-3	CASSQDPGGNEQFF
TRBJ2-4	TRBV20-1	CSARSSGGKAKNIQYF
TRBJ1-2	TRBV29-1	CSVQGRANYGYTF
TRBJ2-3	TRBV5-1	CASSLGHTTDTQYF
TRBJ2-7	TRBV7-2	CASRASGSGEQYF
TRBJ2-3	TRBV28	CASSLWRKNTDTQYF
TRBJ2-2	TRBV5-1	CASSLYRTTNTGELFF
TRBJ1-5	TRBV15	CATSRDQNQPQHF
TRBJ2-1	TRBV27	CAGSLVAGSDEQFF
TRBJ2-7	TRBV29-1	CSAQEGAGYEQYF
TRBJ2-3	TRBV5-5	CASRLPPGDTQYF
TRBJ1-6	TRBV7-8	CASSLILGENSPLHF
TRBJ2-3	TRBV20-1	CSATTPSTDTQYF
TRBJ1-5	TRBV6-1	CASTQSGQYNQPQHF